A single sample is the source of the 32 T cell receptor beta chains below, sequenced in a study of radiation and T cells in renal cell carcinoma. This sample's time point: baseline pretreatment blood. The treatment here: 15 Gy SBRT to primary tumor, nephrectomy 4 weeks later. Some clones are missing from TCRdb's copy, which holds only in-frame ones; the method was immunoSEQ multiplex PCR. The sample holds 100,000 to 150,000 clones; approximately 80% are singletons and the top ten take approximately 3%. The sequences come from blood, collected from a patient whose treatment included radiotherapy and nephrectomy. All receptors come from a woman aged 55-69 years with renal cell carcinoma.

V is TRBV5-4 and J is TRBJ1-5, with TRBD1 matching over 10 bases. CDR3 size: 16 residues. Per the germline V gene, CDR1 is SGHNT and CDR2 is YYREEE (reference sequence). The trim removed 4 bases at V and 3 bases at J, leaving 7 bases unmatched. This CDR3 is CASSTWTGGNNQPQHF. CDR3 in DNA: TGTGCCAGCAGCACCTGGACAGGGGGGAACAATCAGCCCCAGCATTTT.

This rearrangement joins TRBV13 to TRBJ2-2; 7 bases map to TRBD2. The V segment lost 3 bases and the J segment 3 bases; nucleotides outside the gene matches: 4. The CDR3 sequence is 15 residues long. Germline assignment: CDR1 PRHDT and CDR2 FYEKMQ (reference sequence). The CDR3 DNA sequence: TGTGCCAGCAGCTTTTCCGGGGGGTACACCGGGGAGCTGTTTTTT. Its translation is CASSFSGGYTGELFF.

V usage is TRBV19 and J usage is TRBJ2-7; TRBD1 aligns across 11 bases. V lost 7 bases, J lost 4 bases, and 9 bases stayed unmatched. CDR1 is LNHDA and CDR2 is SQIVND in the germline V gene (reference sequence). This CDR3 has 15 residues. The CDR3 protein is CASTFGQGARYEQYF. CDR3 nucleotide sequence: TGTGCCAGTACCTTTGGACAGGGGGCAAGATACGAGCAGTACTTC.

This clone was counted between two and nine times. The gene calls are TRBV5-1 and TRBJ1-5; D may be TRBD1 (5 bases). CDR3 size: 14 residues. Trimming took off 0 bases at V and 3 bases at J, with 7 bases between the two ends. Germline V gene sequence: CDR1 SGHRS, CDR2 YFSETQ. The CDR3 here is CASSLEGPNQPQHF. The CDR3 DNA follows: TGCGCCAGCAGCTTGGAGGGGCCCAATCAGCCCCAGCATTTT. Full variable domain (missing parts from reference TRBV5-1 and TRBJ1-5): KAGVTQTPRYLIKTRGQQVTLSCSPISGHRSVSWYQQTPGQGLQFLFEYFSETQRNKGNFPGRFSGRQFSNSRSEMNVSTLELGDSALYLCASSLEGPNQPQHFGDGTRLSIL.

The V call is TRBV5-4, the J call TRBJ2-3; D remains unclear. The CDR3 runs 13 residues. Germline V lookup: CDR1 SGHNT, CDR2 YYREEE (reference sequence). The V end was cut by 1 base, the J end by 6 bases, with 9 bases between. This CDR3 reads CASSLHYRDTQYF. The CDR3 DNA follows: TGTGCCAGCAGCTTGCATTATCGGGATACGCAGTATTTT. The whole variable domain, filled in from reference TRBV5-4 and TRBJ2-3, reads ETGVTQSPTHLIKTRGQQVTLRCSSQSGHNTVSWYQQALGQGPQFIFQYYREEENGRGNFPPRFSGLQFPNYSSELNVNALELDDSALYLCASSLHYRDTQYFGPGTRLTVL.

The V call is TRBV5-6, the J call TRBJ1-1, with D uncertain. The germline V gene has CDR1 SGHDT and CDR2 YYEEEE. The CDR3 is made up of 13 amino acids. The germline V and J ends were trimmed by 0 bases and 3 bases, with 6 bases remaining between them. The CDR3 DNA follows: TGTGCCAGCAGCTTGGGTCAGTACACTGAAGCTTTCTTT. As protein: CASSLGQYTEAFF.

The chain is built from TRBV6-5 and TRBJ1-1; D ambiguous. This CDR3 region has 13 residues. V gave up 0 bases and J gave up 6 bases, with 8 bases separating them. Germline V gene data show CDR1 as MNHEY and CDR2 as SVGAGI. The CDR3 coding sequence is TGTGCCAGCAGTTACTCAACAGCCTCTGAAGCTTTCTTT. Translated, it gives CASSYSTASEAFF.

The CDR3 loop is CASTPGQTLYEQYF. In nucleotides, the CDR3 is TGTGCCAGCACCCCGGGACAGACACTCTACGAGCAGTACTTC. The chain links TRBV7-2 to TRBJ2-7, with TRBD1 matching over 7 bases. Losses at the gene ends were 7 bases for V and 3 bases for J; bases not matched to a gene: 9. The V gene's germline CDR1 is SGHTA and CDR2 FQGNSA. This CDR3 has 14 residues.

The CDR3 bases are TGTGCCAGCAGTCGTAGGGGCGATGAGCAGTTCTTC. It is translated as CASSRRGDEQFF. V usage is TRBV2 and J usage is TRBJ2-1; weak D call: TRBD1 (5 bases). The germline V gene encodes CDR1 SNHLY and CDR2 FYNNEI. Trimming cost V 5 bases and J 8 bases, with 10 bases left between them. CDR3 length equals 12 residues. Drawing the rest from reference TRBV2 and TRBJ2-1, the complete variable domain is EPEVTQTPSHQVTQMGQEVILRCVPISNHLYFYWYRQILGQKVEFLVSFYNNEISEKSEIFDDQFSVERPDGSNFTLKIRSTKLEDSAMYFCASSRRGDEQFFGPGTRLTVL.

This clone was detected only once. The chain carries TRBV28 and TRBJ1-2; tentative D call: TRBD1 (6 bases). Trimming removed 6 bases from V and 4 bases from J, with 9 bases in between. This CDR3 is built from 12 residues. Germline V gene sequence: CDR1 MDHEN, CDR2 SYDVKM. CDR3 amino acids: CASSPDSYGYTF. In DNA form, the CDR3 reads TGTGCCAGCAGCCCGGACAGCTATGGCTACACCTTC.

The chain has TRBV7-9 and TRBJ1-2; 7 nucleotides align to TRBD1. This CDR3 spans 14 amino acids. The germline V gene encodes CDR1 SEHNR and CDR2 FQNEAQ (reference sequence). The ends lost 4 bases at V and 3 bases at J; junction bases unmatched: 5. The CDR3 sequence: CASSSYRGDYGYTF. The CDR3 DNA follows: TGTGCCAGCAGCTCTTACAGGGGAGACTATGGCTACACCTTC.

The CDR3 region is CASSPTYQQTDYEQYF. CDR3 DNA sequence: TGTGCCAGCAGCCCTACTTACCAACAGACCGACTACGAGCAGTACTTC. The V and J genes are TRBV5-6 and TRBJ2-7; D ambiguous. V lost 4 bases, J lost 3 bases, and 20 bases lay in between. The CDR3 has 16 amino acids. The germline V gene has CDR1 SGHDT and CDR2 YYEEEE.

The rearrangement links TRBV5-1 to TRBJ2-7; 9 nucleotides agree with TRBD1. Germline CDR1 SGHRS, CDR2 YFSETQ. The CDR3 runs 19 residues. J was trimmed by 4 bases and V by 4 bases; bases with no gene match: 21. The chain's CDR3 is CASSEQGARNTWLVYEQYF. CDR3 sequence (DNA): TGCGCCAGCAGCGAACAGGGGGCCAGAAACACTTGGTTGGTGTACGAGCAGTACTTC.

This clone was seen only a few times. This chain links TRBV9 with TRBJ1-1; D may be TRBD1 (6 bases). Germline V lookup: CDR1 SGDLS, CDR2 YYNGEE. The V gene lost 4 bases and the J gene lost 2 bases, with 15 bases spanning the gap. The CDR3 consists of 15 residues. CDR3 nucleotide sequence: TGTGCCAGCAGCCCCAACCCAGGGGAAAACACTGAAGCTTTCTTT. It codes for CASSPNPGENTEAFF.

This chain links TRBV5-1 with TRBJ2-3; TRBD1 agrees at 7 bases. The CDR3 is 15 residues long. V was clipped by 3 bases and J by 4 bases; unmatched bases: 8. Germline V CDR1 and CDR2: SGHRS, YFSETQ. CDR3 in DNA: TGCGCCAGCAGCTCACAGGGGTGGGGGCCAGATACGCAGTATTTT. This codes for CASSSQGWGPDTQYF.

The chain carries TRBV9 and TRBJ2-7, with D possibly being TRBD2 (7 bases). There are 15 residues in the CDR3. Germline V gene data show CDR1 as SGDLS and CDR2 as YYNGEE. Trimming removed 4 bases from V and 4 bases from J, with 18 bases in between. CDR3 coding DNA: TGTGCCAGCAGCCTAGGGGGAGGGGTGAGATACGAGCAGTACTTC. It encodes CASSLGGGVRYEQYF.

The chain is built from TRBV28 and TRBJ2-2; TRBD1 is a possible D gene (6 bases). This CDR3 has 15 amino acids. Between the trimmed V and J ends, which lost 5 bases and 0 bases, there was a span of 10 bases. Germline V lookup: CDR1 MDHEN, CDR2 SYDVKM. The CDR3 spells CASSGAGANTGELFF. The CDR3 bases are TGTGCCAGCAGTGGGGCAGGGGCGAACACCGGGGAGCTGTTTTTT. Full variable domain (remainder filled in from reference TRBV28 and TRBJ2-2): DVKVTQSSRYLVKRTGEKVFLECVQDMDHENMFWYRQDPGLGLRLIYFSYDVKMKEKGDIPEGYSVSREKKERFSLILESASTNQTSMYLCASSGAGANTGELFFGEGSRLTVL.

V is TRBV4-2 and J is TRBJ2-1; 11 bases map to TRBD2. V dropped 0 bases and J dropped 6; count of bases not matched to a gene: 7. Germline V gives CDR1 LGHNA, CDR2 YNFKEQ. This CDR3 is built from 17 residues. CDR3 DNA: TGTGCCAGCAGCCAAGATGGTAGCGGGAGGGGGGTCAATGAGCAGTTCTTC. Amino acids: CASSQDGSGRGVNEQFF.

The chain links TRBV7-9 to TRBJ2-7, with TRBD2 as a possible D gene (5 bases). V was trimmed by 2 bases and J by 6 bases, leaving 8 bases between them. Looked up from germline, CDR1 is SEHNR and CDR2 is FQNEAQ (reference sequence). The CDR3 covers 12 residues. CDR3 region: CASSLSEGEQYF. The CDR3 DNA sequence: TGTGCCAGCAGCTTAAGCGAGGGCGAGCAGTACTTC.

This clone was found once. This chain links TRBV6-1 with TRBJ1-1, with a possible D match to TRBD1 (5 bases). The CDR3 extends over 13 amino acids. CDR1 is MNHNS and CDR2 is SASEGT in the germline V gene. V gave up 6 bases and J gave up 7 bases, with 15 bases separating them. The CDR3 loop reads CASSPRDGLEAFF. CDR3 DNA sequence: TGTGCCAGCAGCCCAAGGGACGGGCTTGAAGCTTTCTTT.

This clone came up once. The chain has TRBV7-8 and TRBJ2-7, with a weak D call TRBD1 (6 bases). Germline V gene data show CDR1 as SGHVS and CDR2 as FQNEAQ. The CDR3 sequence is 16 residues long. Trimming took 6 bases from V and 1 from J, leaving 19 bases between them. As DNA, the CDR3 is TGTGCCAGCAGTTCAATGGAGGCAGGGGAATCCTACGAGCAGTACTTC. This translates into CASSSMEAGESYEQYF.

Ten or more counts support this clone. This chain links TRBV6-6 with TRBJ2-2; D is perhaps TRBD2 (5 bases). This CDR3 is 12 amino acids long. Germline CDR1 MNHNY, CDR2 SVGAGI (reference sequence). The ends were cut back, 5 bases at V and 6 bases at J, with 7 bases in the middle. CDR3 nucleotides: TGTGCCAGCAGTCCGGGGTCCGGGGAGCTGTTTTTT. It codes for CASSPGSGELFF.

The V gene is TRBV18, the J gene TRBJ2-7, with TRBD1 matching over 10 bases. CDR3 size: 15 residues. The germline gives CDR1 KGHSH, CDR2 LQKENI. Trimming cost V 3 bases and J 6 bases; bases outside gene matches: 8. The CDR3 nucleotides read TGTGCCAGCTCACCGGGGACAGGGGTCCTCCTCGAGCAGTACTTC. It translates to CASSPGTGVLLEQYF.

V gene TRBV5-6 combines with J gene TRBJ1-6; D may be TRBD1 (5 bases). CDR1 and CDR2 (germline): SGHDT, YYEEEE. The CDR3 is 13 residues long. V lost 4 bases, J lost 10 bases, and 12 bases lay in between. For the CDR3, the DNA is TGTGCCAGCAGCACAGGACGAGGCTCACCCCTCCACTTT. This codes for CASSTGRGSPLHF.

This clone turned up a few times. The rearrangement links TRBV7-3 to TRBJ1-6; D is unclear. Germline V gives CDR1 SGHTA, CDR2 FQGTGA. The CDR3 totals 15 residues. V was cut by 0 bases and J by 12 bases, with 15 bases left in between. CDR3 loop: CASSLTGGDTQPLHF. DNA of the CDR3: TGTGCCAGCAGCTTAACGGGCGGAGATACCCAACCCCTCCACTTT.

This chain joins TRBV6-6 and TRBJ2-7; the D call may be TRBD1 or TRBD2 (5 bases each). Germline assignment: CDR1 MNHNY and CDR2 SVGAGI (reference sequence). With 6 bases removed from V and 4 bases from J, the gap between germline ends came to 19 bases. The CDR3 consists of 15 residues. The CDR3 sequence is CASSQPPGRLYEQYF. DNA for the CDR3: TGTGCCAGCAGCCAACCGCCGGGACGGCTATACGAGCAGTACTTC.

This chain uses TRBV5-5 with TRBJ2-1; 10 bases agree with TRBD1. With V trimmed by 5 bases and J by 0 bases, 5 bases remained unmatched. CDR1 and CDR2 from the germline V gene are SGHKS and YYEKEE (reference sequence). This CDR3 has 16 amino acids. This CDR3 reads CASSQTGGTSYNEQFF. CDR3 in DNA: TGTGCCAGCAGTCAGACAGGGGGCACCTCCTACAATGAGCAGTTCTTC. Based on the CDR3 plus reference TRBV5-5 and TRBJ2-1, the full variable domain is DAGVTQSPTHLIKTRGQQVTLRCSPISGHKSVSWYQQVLGQGPQFIFQYYEKEERGRGNFPDRFSARQFPNYSSELNVNALLLGDSALYLCASSQTGGTSYNEQFFGPGTRLTVL.

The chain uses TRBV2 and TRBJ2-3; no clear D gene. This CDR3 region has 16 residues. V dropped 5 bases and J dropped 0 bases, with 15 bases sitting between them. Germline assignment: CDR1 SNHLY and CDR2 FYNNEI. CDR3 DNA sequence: TGTGCCAGCAGTAAACTGGGCTCGTGGAGCACAGATACGCAGTATTTT. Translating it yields CASSKLGSWSTDTQYF.

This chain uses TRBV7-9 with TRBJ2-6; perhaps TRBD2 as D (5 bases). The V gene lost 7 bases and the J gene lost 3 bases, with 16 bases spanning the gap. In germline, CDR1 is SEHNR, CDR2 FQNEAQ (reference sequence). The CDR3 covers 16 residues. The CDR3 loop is CASIRDSFGGANVLTF. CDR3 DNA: TGTGCCAGCATCCGGGATTCGTTTGGTGGGGCCAACGTCCTGACTTTC.

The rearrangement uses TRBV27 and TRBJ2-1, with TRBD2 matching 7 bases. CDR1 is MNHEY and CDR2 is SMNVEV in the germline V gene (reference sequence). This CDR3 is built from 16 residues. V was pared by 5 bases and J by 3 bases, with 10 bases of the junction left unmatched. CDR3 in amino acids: CASSPHPAGFYNEQFF. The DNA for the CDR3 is TGTGCCAGCAGTCCCCACCCAGCGGGATTCTACAATGAGCAGTTCTTC.

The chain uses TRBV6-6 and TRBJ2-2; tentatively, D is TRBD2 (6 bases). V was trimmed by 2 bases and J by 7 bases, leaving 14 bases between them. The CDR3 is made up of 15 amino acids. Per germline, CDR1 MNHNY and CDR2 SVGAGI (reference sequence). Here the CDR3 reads CASSYGQREVGELFF. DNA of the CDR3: TGTGCCAGCAGTTACGGCCAAAGGGAGGTCGGGGAGCTGTTTTTT.

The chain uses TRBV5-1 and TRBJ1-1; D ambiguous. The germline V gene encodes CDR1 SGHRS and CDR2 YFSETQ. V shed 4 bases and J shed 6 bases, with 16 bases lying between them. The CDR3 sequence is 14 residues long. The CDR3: CASSLLVGSAEAFF. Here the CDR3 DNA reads TGCGCCAGCAGCCTGCTTGTGGGCTCAGCTGAAGCTTTCTTT.